These 15 T cell receptor beta chains came from one sample sequenced in a study of blood T cell repertoires in COVID-19. Generated by immunoSEQ multiplex PCR, the TCRdb table keeps only in-frame clones and is missing some. Counted here are over 90,000 clones, approximately 90% occurring once; the ten biggest clones make up just over 5%. Specimen: peripheral blood. These receptors were taken from a man aged 50 to 59 with acute or convalescent COVID-19.

The rearrangement uses TRBV7-7 and TRBJ2-1, with TRBD2 matching over 7 bases. CDR1 SSHAT and CDR2 FNYEAQ come from the germline V gene (reference sequence). V gave up 2 bases and J gave up 7 bases; unmatched junction bases: 8. This CDR3 comprises 15 residues. CDR3 nucleotide sequence: TGTGCCAGCAGCTTAAGTGGCGGGAGCGCGAATGAGCAGTTCTTC. Its protein is CASSLSGGSANEQFF.

This chain connects TRBV19 to TRBJ2-1; D is ambiguous. Trimming removed 4 bases from V and 4 bases from J, with 5 bases in between. The CDR3 consists of 12 residues. Germline assignment: CDR1 LNHDA and CDR2 SQIVND (reference sequence). CDR3 DNA sequence: TGTGCCAGTAGTACCTATTACAATGAGCAGTTCTTC. Protein: CASSTYYNEQFF.

This clone has just one count. The V and J genes are TRBV7-9 and TRBJ2-2; 13 nucleotides align to TRBD2. The CDR3 has 18 residues. Germline assignment: CDR1 SEHNR and CDR2 FQNEAQ (reference sequence). The junction had 6 bases not matched to a gene; V was cut back by 5 bases and J by 0 bases. The CDR3 reads CASSLGLAGSANTGELFF. CDR3 DNA: TGTGCCAGCAGCCTGGGACTAGCGGGATCGGCGAACACCGGGGAGCTGTTTTTT. Filled out from reference TRBV7-9 and TRBJ2-2, the complete variable domain reads DTGVSQNPRHKITKRGQNVTFRCDPISEHNRLYWYRQTLGQGPEFLTYFQNEAQLEKSRLLSDRFSAERPKGSFSTLEIQRTEQGDSAMYLCASSLGLAGSANTGELFFGEGSRLTVL.

In DNA, the CDR3 is TGTGCCTGCCCGGGACAGGGGAGAACAGATACGCAGTATTTT. It yields the protein CACPGQGRTDTQYF. The rearrangement uses TRBV30 and TRBJ2-3; 10 bases are a match to TRBD1. Germline V gene data show CDR1 as GTSNPN and CDR2 as SVGIG (reference sequence). The V segment lost 6 bases and the J segment 3 bases; nucleotides outside the gene matches: 6. The CDR3 has 14 amino acids.

The V call is TRBV10-2, the J call TRBJ2-1; TRBD2 matches 7 bases. V lost 7 bases to trimming and J lost 0 bases; unmatched junction nucleotides: 6. In germline, CDR1 is WSHSY, CDR2 SAAADI. CDR3 size: 15 residues. The CDR3 DNA follows: TGCGCCAGCAAGAAGGGCGGGGGCTCCTACAATGAGCAGTTCTTC. The encoded protein is CASKKGGGSYNEQFF.

The rearrangement joins TRBV6-2 or TRBV6-3 to TRBJ2-7; D is possibly TRBD2 (6 bases). The CDR3 runs to 14 residues. V was trimmed by 2 bases and J by 3 bases, leaving 11 bases between them. CDR1 and CDR2 (germline): MNHEY, SVGEGT. The CDR3 bases are TGTGCCAGCAGTTACGATACTAGCAGCTACGAGCAGTACTTC. Residues: CASSYDTSSYEQYF.

This chain uses TRBV19 with TRBJ1-2, with D perhaps TRBD1 (6 bases). The CDR3 length is 15 residues. Germline loops: CDR1 LNHDA, CDR2 SQIVND (reference sequence). V dropped 4 bases and J dropped 4 bases, with 16 bases sitting between them. Here the CDR3 DNA reads TGTGCCAGTAGTAAACTACAGGGATCGGTCTATGGCTACACCTTC. Translation gives CASSKLQGSVYGYTF.

V usage is TRBV12-3 or TRBV12-4 and J usage is TRBJ1-2; D not certain. The ends were cut back, 1 base at V and 10 bases at J, with 7 bases in the middle. This CDR3 contains 11 residues. CDR3 sequence: CASSLGQVYTF. In DNA form, the CDR3 reads TGTGCCAGCAGTTTAGGGCAGGTCTACACCTTC.

This clone was observed a few times. The chain is built from TRBV23-1 and TRBJ2-7; possible D gene TRBD1, 6 bases. TRBV23-1 is an ORF; its function is uncertain. The CDR3 spans 14 residues. The V and J ends lost 0 bases and 7 bases respectively, with 13 bases between them. This CDR3 reads CASSQSGAGVEQYF. CDR3 DNA sequence: TGCGCCAGCAGTCAATCGGGGGCAGGAGTTGAGCAGTACTTC.

The chain employs TRBV4-1 and TRBJ2-4; 15 bases line up with TRBD2. The trim removed 0 bases at V and 3 bases at J, leaving 6 bases unmatched. This CDR3 region has 19 residues. CDR1 MGHRA and CDR2 YSYEKL come from the germline V gene. CDR3 in amino acids: CASSQDWTSGRVDKNIQYF. The CDR3 DNA reads as TGCGCCAGCAGCCAAGATTGGACTAGCGGGAGGGTCGACAAAAACATTCAGTACTTC.

The chain uses TRBV7-6 and TRBJ2-3; D not resolved. The ends were cut back, 1 base at V and 5 bases at J, with 4 bases in the middle. CDR1 and CDR2 (germline): SGHVS, FNYEAQ. This CDR3 has 12 amino acids. The DNA of the CDR3 is TGTGCCAGCAGCTTAGATCTAGATACGCAGTATTTT. Amino acids: CASSLDLDTQYF.

The J gene is TRBJ2-7, the V gene TRBV15; D gene ambiguous. CDR1 is LNHNV, CDR2 YYDKDF, per germline (reference sequence). The V gene lost 0 bases and the J gene lost 3 bases, with 6 bases spanning the gap. The CDR3 has 13 amino acids. The CDR3 nucleotides are TGTGCCACCAGCAGAGACCAGTTCTACGAGCAGTACTTC. This codes for CATSRDQFYEQYF.

The J gene is TRBJ1-1, the V gene TRBV19; D unresolved. The V gene lost 7 bases and the J gene lost 0 bases, with 9 bases spanning the gap. Germline values: CDR1 LNHDA, CDR2 SQIVND (reference sequence). The CDR3 runs 13 residues. Written as DNA, the CDR3 is TGTGCCAGTAAAACCCAGGTGAACACTGAAGCTTTCTTT. The encoded protein is CASKTQVNTEAFF.

The chain couples TRBV19 to TRBJ1-5; possibly TRBD1 for D (5 bases). V was trimmed by 1 base and J by 4 bases, leaving 8 bases between them. The CDR3 totals 14 residues. The V gene's germline CDR1 is LNHDA and CDR2 SQIVND (reference sequence). The CDR3 is CASSIARVNQPQHF. The CDR3 DNA is TGTGCCAGTAGTATAGCCAGGGTGAATCAGCCCCAGCATTTT.

This clone is a singleton in its sample. The gene calls are TRBV24-1 and TRBJ1-2, with TRBD1 matching over 9 bases. Germline values: CDR1 KGHDR, CDR2 SFDVKD. The trim removed 3 bases at V and 6 bases at J, leaving 7 bases unmatched. The CDR3 length is 15 residues. The CDR3: CATSDVDRGSDGYTF. CDR3 in DNA: TGTGCCACCAGTGATGTGGACAGGGGAAGCGATGGCTACACCTTC.